This T cell receptor beta chain stems from a study of immune characterization of retroperitoneal liposarcoma. This clonotype was counted between two and nine times. The CDR3 is made up of 15 amino acids. V shed 2 bases and J shed 2 bases, with 10 bases lying between them. CDR1 is SGHTA, CDR2 FQGNSA, per germline. TCRdb processed the PCR reads anew with MiXCR; each CDR3 protein has one entry. This sample yields around 11,000 distinct CDR3 sequences, of which approximately 24% are seen a single time; about 21% belongs to the top ten. This receptor was taken from a male donor with retroperitoneal liposarcoma. The sequencing sample was made of blood. The rearrangement links TRBV7-2 to TRBJ2-1; no firm D call. CDR3 protein: CASSLQDRPYNEQFF. The CDR3 nucleotides are TGTGCCAGCAGCTTACAGGATAGGCCCTACAATGAGCAGTTCTTC. Complete variable domain (other parts from reference TRBV7-2 and TRBJ2-1): GAGVSQSPSNKVTEKGKDVELRCDPISGHTALYWYRQSLGQGLEFLIYFQGNSAPDKSGLPSDRFSAERTGGSVSTLTIQRTQQEDSAVYLCASSLQDRPYNEQFFGPGTRLTVL.